The source of this T cell receptor beta chain is a study of cytomegalovirus exposure and HLA in healthy donors. Study in general: The roughly 120 million unique TCR beta sequences, from around 200 million T cells, were found by an earlier analysis.

The study, taken as a whole, reports: Analysis was carried out at a later point, and it linked a missense DCLRE1C variant to TCR beta V- and J-gene trimming. Generally TCR sequences proved uncommon, though certain public TCRs appeared in numerous donors. Most of the TCR beta V segments (in an earlier analysis) were productive either about 87% or about 30% of the time.

Remarks on this clone: Its cognate antigen is unknown.

CDR3 length: 14 residues. V was trimmed by 5 bases and J by 8 bases, leaving 15 bases between them. Germline V gene data show CDR1 as MNHNS and CDR2 as SASEGT. The PCR was carried out with 60 Vbeta primers and 13 Jbeta primers. Data came from immunoSEQ multiplex PCR; TCRdb stores just in-frame clones and leaves some out. The sample has more than 150,000 clones; 65% to 85% are singletons. This clonotype was sampled from a man aged 45-60 years in good health and CMV-seronegative. Sequences were obtained from PBMCs. The rearrangement links TRBV6-1 to TRBJ1-4; no firm D call. DNA for the CDR3: TGTGCCAGCAGTTGGACCCCGGAGGCGGAAAAACTGTTTTTT. It yields the protein CASSWTPEAEKLFF.